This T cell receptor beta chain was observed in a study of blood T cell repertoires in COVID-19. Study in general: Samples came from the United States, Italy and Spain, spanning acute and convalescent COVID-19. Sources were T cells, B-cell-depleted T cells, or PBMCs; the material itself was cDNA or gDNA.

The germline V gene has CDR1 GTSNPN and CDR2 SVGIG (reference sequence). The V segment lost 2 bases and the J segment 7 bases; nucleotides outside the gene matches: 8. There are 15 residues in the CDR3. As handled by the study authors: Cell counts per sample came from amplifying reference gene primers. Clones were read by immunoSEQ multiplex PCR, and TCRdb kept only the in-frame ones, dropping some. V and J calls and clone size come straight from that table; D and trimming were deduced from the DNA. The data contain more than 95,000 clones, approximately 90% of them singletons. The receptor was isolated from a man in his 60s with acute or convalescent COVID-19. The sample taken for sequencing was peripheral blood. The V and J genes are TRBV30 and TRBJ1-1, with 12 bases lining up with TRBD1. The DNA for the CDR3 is TGTGCCTGGAGTACGTCCGGGACAGGGGGCCTTGAAGCTTTCTTT. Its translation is CAWSTSGTGGLEAFF.